Shown below are 14 T cell receptor beta chains from a single sample sequenced in a study of blood T cell repertoires in COVID-19. Sequencing used immunoSEQ multiplex PCR; TCRdb keeps in-frame clones, though not all of them. The table shows hundreds of thousands of clones, with around 89% occurring only once. Sequencing input: PBMCs or T cells enriched from blood (not recorded which). These receptors originate from a young man who had recovered from COVID-19.

The chain combines TRBV9 with TRBJ2-3; maybe TRBD2 (6 bases). Germline loops: CDR1 SGDLS, CDR2 YYNGEE. The length of the CDR3 is 17 residues. V dropped 2 bases and J dropped 2 bases, with 18 bases sitting between them. The CDR3 sequence: CASSVDESSANTDTQYF. The CDR3 coding sequence is TGTGCCAGCAGCGTGGATGAATCTAGCGCAAACACAGATACGCAGTATTTT.

The chain joins TRBV13 to TRBJ1-1; D possibly corresponds to TRBD1 (6 bases). Germline loops: CDR1 PRHDT, CDR2 FYEKMQ (reference sequence). The CDR3 loop spans 15 amino acids. Trimming cost V 5 bases and J 5 bases, with 18 bases left between them. CDR3 amino acids: CASSLRQVSGTEAFF. DNA for the CDR3: TGTGCCAGCAGCCTTAGACAGGTCTCCGGGACTGAAGCTTTCTTT.

The gene calls are TRBV5-4 and TRBJ2-7; 13 bases are shared with TRBD2. Germline V lookup: CDR1 SGHNT, CDR2 YYREEE (reference sequence). The CDR3 covers 16 residues. V lost 3 bases, J lost 4 bases, and 7 bases stayed unmatched. CDR3 bases: TGTGCCAGCAGCTCTTGGACTAGCGGGAGCTTTTACGAGCAGTACTTC. The encoded protein is CASSSWTSGSFYEQYF.

This sequence joins TRBV10-3 and TRBJ2-1; perhaps TRBD2 as D (7 bases). V was shortened by 8 bases and J by 5 bases, with 22 bases between the two germline ends. Germline loops: CDR1 ENHRY, CDR2 SYGVKD. CDR3 length: 16 residues. The CDR3 DNA reads TGTGCCATCGGGGGGGGCGGGCTAGCGGATAACAATGAGCAGTTCTTC. Translated: CAIGGGGLADNNEQFF.

The V call is TRBV10-1, the J call TRBJ2-7, with TRBD1 identical over 9 bases. V dropped 10 bases and J dropped 6; count of bases not matched to a gene: 7. The germline V gene has CDR1 WNHNN and CDR2 SYGVQD (reference sequence). The CDR3 contains 12 residues. The CDR3 region has the DNA TGCGCCACACAGGGGGCGATCGGCGAGCAGTACTTC. Translated: CATQGAIGEQYF.

This chain links TRBV5-8 with TRBJ1-3, with D hard to call. V lost 4 bases and J 1 base, leaving 18 bases between the germline ends. The CDR3 length is 17 residues. Germline V lookup: CDR1 SGHTS, CDR2 YDEGEE. CDR3 in DNA: TGTGCCAGCAGCCACGTACAAAAGAAGTATTCTGGAAACACCATATATTTT. Translating it yields CASSHVQKKYSGNTIYF.

The rearrangement joins TRBV6-5 to TRBJ2-7; D not certain. CDR3 size: 14 residues. V was clipped by 2 bases and J by 1 base, with 9 bases between them. CDR1 is MNHEY, CDR2 SVGAGI, per germline. CDR3: CASSYGQLSYEQYF. DNA of the CDR3: TGTGCCAGCAGTTACGGGCAGCTTTCCTACGAGCAGTACTTC.

This clone was seen more than once but under ten times. The chain combines TRBV4-1 with TRBJ1-5; TRBD1 aligns across 9 bases. The V segment lost 2 bases and the J segment 5 bases; nucleotides outside the gene matches: 4. Germline V gives CDR1 MGHRA, CDR2 YSYEKL. This CDR3 has 15 amino acids. CDR3 in amino acids: CASSQNRGQDQPQHF. CDR3 in DNA: TGCGCCAGCAGCCAAAACAGGGGGCAGGATCAGCCCCAGCATTTT.

This clone was observed a single time. V and J are TRBV28 and TRBJ2-7, with 10 bases lining up with TRBD1. The V segment lost 7 bases and the J segment 4 bases; nucleotides outside the gene matches: 10. Germline CDR1 MDHEN, CDR2 SYDVKM. The CDR3 length is 15 residues. The CDR3 DNA follows: TGTGCCAGCACTCTAAGGGGACAGGGGACTTACGAGCAGTACTTC. This translates into CASTLRGQGTYEQYF.

The chain combines TRBV28 with TRBJ2-1; 11 bases align to TRBD2. In germline, CDR1 is MDHEN, CDR2 SYDVKM. The V gene end was trimmed by 3 bases and the J gene end by 7 bases; junction bases not matched to a gene: 14. This CDR3 has 18 amino acids. CDR3 sequence (DNA): TGTGCCAGCAGTTTTGGACGGTTTAGCGGGAGGGCACTTAATGAGCAGTTCTTC. It codes for CASSFGRFSGRALNEQFF.

This sequence joins TRBV3-1 (or the pseudogene TRBV3-2) and TRBJ2-7; 12 nucleotides match TRBD1. The J segment lost 4 bases and the V segment lost 3 bases, leaving 4 bases of the junction unmatched. The CDR3 is made up of 15 amino acids. CDR1 is LGHDT, CDR2 YNNKEL, per germline (reference sequence). The CDR3 protein is CASSHPGQGAYEQYF. The CDR3 coding sequence is TGTGCCAGCAGCCATCCGGGACAGGGGGCGTACGAGCAGTACTTC.

The chain employs TRBV6-5 and TRBJ2-2, with D possibly TRBD1 on 6 matching bases. V lost 6 bases and J 5 bases, leaving 16 bases between the germline ends. This CDR3 is built from 15 residues. CDR1 is MNHEY and CDR2 is SVGAGI in the germline V gene. The CDR3, as DNA: TGTGCCAGCAGACTTACCGGGACAATAACCGGGGAGCTGTTTTTT. Translated: CASRLTGTITGELFF.

The chain is built from TRBV3-1 (or the pseudogene TRBV3-2) and TRBJ1-2; D possibly corresponds to TRBD1 (6 bases). Germline CDR1 LGHDT, CDR2 YNNKEL (reference sequence). The V and J ends lost 1 base and 14 bases respectively, with 11 bases between them. The CDR3 length is 11 residues. The CDR3 here is CASSQATGPTF. In DNA, the CDR3 is TGTGCCAGCAGCCAAGCGACAGGCCCGACCTTC.

This clone appeared once. This chain uses TRBV25-1 with TRBJ1-1; D gene uncertain. Trimming shortened V by 8 bases and J by 6 bases, and 13 bases separated the two germline ends. Germline-derived CDR1 and CDR2 are MGHDK and SYGVNS. This CDR3 contains 12 residues. The CDR3 spells CASGIGEAEAFF. The CDR3, as DNA: TGTGCCAGCGGAATCGGGGAGGCTGAAGCTTTCTTT.